One and the same sample provided the 21 T cell receptor beta chains below, sequenced in a study of T cells in tuberculosis. Assay: immunoSEQ multiplex PCR; the TCRdb copy retains only in-frame clones and omits some. The repertoire consists of tens of thousands of clones, with 85% to 95% occurring once and the leading ten covering approximately 2.4%. The time point here: new active TB diagnosis, blood taken before or within 7 days of starting treatment. Sample: PBMCs, taken at tuberculosis diagnosis. These receptors all come from an adult with tuberculosis.

This clone was picked up one time. The chain links TRBV27 to TRBJ2-5; 10 bases agree with TRBD2. Germline loops: CDR1 MNHEY, CDR2 SMNVEV (reference sequence). The length of the CDR3 is 15 residues. After removal of 6 bases from V and 7 bases from J, the junction contained 11 bases not matched to a gene. The CDR3 loop is CASSLSGGALGTQYF. CDR3 bases: TGTGCCAGCAGCCTAAGCGGGGGGGCCCTGGGGACCCAGTACTTC.

V gene TRBV5-6 combines with J gene TRBJ1-6; TRBD1 matches at 8 bases. The germline CDR1 and CDR2 sequences are SGHDT and YYEEEE. The CDR3 runs to 16 residues. The V and J ends lost 6 bases and 6 bases, in that order; junction bases with no gene match: 11. CDR3 region: CASNYWTGRRNSPLHF. As DNA, the CDR3 is TGTGCCAGCAACTACTGGACAGGGAGGCGTAATTCACCCCTCCACTTT.

V is TRBV6-5 and J is TRBJ2-7; tentatively, D is TRBD1 (5 bases). Looked up from germline, CDR1 is MNHEY and CDR2 is SVGAGI. The CDR3 contains 13 residues. V gave up 6 bases and J gave up 0 bases, with 9 bases separating them. The CDR3 sequence is CASSLTVSYEQYF. For the CDR3, the DNA is TGTGCCAGCAGCCTGACAGTCTCCTACGAGCAGTACTTC.

The chain links TRBV18 to TRBJ1-5, with TRBD1 matching over 9 bases. Germline loops: CDR1 KGHSH, CDR2 LQKENI. J was trimmed by 7 bases and V by 1 base; bases with no gene match: 2. The length of the CDR3 is 14 residues. CDR3 residues: CASSPRQGEQPQHF. CDR3 in DNA: TGTGCCAGCTCACCACGACAGGGGGAACAGCCCCAGCATTTT.

This chain joins TRBV19 and TRBJ1-2; D is uncertain. V gave up 0 bases and J gave up 0 bases, with 8 bases separating them. Germline V gives CDR1 LNHDA, CDR2 SQIVND (reference sequence). The CDR3 sequence is 15 residues long. CDR3 sequence: CASSIDPPANYGYTF. In DNA form, the CDR3 reads TGTGCCAGTAGTATAGATCCTCCGGCTAACTATGGCTACACCTTC.

This chain links TRBV6-1 with TRBJ2-3; D is undetermined. Trimming cost V 4 bases and J 6 bases, with 11 bases left between them. Germline CDR1 and CDR2: MNHNS and SASEGT. The CDR3 loop spans 13 amino acids. As DNA, the CDR3 is TGTGCCAGCAGTGGCCAGTCGGAGGATACGCAGTATTTT. It is translated as CASSGQSEDTQYF.

This chain uses TRBV19 with TRBJ2-5; tentative D call: TRBD2 (5 bases). The CDR3 loop spans 13 amino acids. Deletions cut 4 bases from V and 5 bases from J, with 11 bases between. Per germline, CDR1 LNHDA and CDR2 SQIVND (reference sequence). The CDR3 DNA follows: TGTGCCAGTAGTAAGGGAGTCGGGGAGACCCAGTACTTC. It yields the protein CASSKGVGETQYF.

The chain couples TRBV19 to TRBJ1-1; 9 bases fit TRBD1. In germline, CDR1 is LNHDA, CDR2 SQIVND (reference sequence). This CDR3 contains 13 residues. The V segment lost 4 bases and the J segment 5 bases; nucleotides outside the gene matches: 2. For the CDR3, the DNA is TGTGCCAGTAGTAAACAGGGGGCTACTGAAGCTTTCTTT. Amino acid sequence: CASSKQGATEAFF.

The CDR3 coding sequence is TGTGCTACTGCGGGGACAGGGACCTACGAGCAGTACTTC. This sequence encodes CATAGTGTYEQYF. The gene calls are TRBV19 and TRBJ2-7; 9 bases align to TRBD1. The CDR3 loop spans 13 amino acids. Germline CDR1 reads LNHDA; CDR2 reads SQIVND (reference sequence). Filled out from reference TRBV19 and TRBJ2-7, the complete variable domain reads DGGITQSPKYLFRKEGQNVTLSCEQNLNHDAMYWYRQDPGQGLRLIYYSQIVNDFQKGDIAEGYSVSREKKESFPLTVTSAQKNPTAFYLCATAGTGTYEQYFGPGTRLTVT.

The rearrangement links TRBV15 to TRBJ2-1, with 9 bases matching TRBD2. With V trimmed by 0 bases and J by 6 bases, 9 bases remained unmatched. Germline loops: CDR1 LNHNV, CDR2 YYDKDF (reference sequence). This CDR3 is built from 17 residues. As DNA, the CDR3 is TGTGCCACCAGCAGAGAAGAAGGGGCTAGCGGGGTCAATGAGCAGTTCTTC. Translation gives CATSREEGASGVNEQFF.

This chain uses TRBV7-6 with TRBJ1-3; 7 positions match TRBD1. The ends lost 4 bases at V and 2 bases at J; junction bases unmatched: 2. This CDR3 region has 14 residues. The germline V gene encodes CDR1 SGHVS and CDR2 FNYEAQ. The chain's CDR3 is CASSSQGAGNTIYF. CDR3 bases: TGTGCCAGCAGCTCTCAGGGGGCTGGAAACACCATATATTTT.

This clone was seen more than once but under ten times. V usage is TRBV6-4 and J usage is TRBJ2-3, with 8 bases aligning to TRBD2. The germline V gene encodes CDR1 MRHNA and CDR2 SNTAGT. The CDR3 consists of 15 residues. V shed 2 bases and J 4 bases; nucleotides not matched to a gene: 5. CDR3 nucleotides: TGTGCCAGCAGTGACAAAGCGGGGGTGTCAGATACGCAGTATTTT. Its protein product is CASSDKAGVSDTQYF.

The rearrangement joins TRBV9 to TRBJ2-1; possible D gene TRBD2, 6 bases. The CDR3 covers 15 residues. The germline V and J ends were trimmed by 0 bases and 4 bases, with 11 bases remaining between them. CDR1 and CDR2 (germline): SGDLS, YYNGEE. The CDR3 DNA reads as TGTGCCAGCAGCGTAGGGGGGGTGTTATACAATGAGCAGTTCTTC. Its protein product is CASSVGGVLYNEQFF.

The genes are TRBV2 and TRBJ1-5; D gene ambiguous. Trimming removed 10 bases from V and 0 bases from J, with 10 bases in between. This CDR3 is 13 amino acids long. Looked up from germline, CDR1 is SNHLY and CDR2 is FYNNEI. CDR3 DNA: TGTGCCATCTCAGGAATTAGCAATCAGCCCCAGCATTTT. This encodes CAISGISNQPQHF.

The genes are TRBV4-3 and TRBJ2-3; 7 positions match TRBD1. Germline values: CDR1 LGHNA, CDR2 YSLEER. The CDR3 consists of 14 residues. V lost 3 bases to trimming and J lost 4 bases; unmatched junction nucleotides: 4. The CDR3 DNA follows: TGCGCCAGCAGCCAGCAGACAGGGTCAGATACGCAGTATTTT. It encodes CASSQQTGSDTQYF.

This sequence joins TRBV2 and TRBJ2-3; D unresolved. Germline values: CDR1 SNHLY, CDR2 FYNNEI. CDR3 length: 11 residues. The germline V and J ends were trimmed by 11 bases and 6 bases, with 12 bases remaining between them. In DNA, the CDR3 is TGTGCCTGCTGGGCCGATGATACGCAGTATTTT. It encodes CACWADDTQYF.

The chain has TRBV7-2 and TRBJ1-5; unclear D gene. The V end lost 2 bases, the J end lost 6 bases, and 11 bases lay between the germline ends. Germline V CDR1 and CDR2: SGHTA, FQGNSA. The CDR3 runs to 14 residues. The CDR3 sequence: CASSLKGVGQPQHF. The DNA of the CDR3 is TGTGCCAGCAGCTTAAAGGGAGTGGGTCAGCCCCAGCATTTT.

The rearrangement links TRBV7-8 to TRBJ2-5; no clear D gene. Germline V gene sequence: CDR1 SGHVS, CDR2 FQNEAQ. The V gene lost 2 bases and the J gene lost 1 base, with 11 bases spanning the gap. There are 15 residues in the CDR3. CDR3 loop: CASSLYFGFQETQYF. CDR3 in DNA: TGTGCCAGCAGCTTATATTTTGGCTTCCAAGAGACCCAGTACTTC.

This clone is deemed medium-sized. The rearrangement links TRBV19 to TRBJ2-7, with D tentatively TRBD1 (6 bases). The CDR3 covers 14 residues. Germline V CDR1 and CDR2: LNHDA, SQIVND (reference sequence). V was cut by 4 bases and J by 5 bases, with 15 bases left in between. The DNA of the CDR3 is TGTGCCAGTAGTAGAGAACAGGGTGGGGACGAGCAGTACTTC. This encodes CASSREQGGDEQYF. Together with reference TRBV19 and TRBJ2-7, the CDR3 gives the full variable domain: DGGITQSPKYLFRKEGQNVTLSCEQNLNHDAMYWYRQDPGQGLRLIYYSQIVNDFQKGDIAEGYSVSREKKESFPLTVTSAQKNPTAFYLCASSREQGGDEQYFGPGTRLTVT.

This chain uses TRBV5-1 with TRBJ2-7, with 8 bases identical to TRBD1. Germline V lookup: CDR1 SGHRS, CDR2 YFSETQ. J gave up 1 base and V 0 bases, and 6 bases lay outside the gene matches. CDR3 length equals 16 residues. The CDR3 loop is CASSLATGGGSYEQYF. Written as DNA, the CDR3 is TGCGCCAGCAGCTTGGCAACAGGGGGTGGGTCCTACGAGCAGTACTTC.

The chain combines TRBV27 with TRBJ2-3, with a tentative D call TRBD2 (5 bases). The V gene lost 11 bases and the J gene lost 5 bases, with 14 bases spanning the gap. Germline V CDR1 and CDR2: MNHEY, SMNVEV (reference sequence). The CDR3 consists of 12 residues. The CDR3 DNA is TGTGCCGTAGCAGCGGTTCAAGATACGCAGTATTTT. This sequence encodes CAVAAVQDTQYF.